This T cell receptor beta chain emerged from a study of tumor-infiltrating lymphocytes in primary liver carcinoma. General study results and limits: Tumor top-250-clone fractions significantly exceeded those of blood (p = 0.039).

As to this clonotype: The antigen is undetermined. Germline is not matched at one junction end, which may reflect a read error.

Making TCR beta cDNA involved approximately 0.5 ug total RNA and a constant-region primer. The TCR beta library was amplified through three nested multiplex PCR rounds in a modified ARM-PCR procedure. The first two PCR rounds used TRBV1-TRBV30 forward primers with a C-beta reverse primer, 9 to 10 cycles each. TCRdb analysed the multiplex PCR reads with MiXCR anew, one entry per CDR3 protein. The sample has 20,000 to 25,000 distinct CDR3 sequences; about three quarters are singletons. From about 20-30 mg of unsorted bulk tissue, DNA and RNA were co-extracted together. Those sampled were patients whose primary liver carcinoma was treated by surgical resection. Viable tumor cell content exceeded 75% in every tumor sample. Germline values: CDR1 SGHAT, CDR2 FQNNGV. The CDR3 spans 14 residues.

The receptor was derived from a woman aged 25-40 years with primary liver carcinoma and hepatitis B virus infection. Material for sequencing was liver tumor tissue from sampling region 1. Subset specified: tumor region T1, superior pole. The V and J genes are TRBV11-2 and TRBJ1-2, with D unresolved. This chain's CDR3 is CASSIREANYGYTF. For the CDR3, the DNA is TGTGCCAGCAGCATAAGGGAGGCTAATTATGGCTACACCTTC.